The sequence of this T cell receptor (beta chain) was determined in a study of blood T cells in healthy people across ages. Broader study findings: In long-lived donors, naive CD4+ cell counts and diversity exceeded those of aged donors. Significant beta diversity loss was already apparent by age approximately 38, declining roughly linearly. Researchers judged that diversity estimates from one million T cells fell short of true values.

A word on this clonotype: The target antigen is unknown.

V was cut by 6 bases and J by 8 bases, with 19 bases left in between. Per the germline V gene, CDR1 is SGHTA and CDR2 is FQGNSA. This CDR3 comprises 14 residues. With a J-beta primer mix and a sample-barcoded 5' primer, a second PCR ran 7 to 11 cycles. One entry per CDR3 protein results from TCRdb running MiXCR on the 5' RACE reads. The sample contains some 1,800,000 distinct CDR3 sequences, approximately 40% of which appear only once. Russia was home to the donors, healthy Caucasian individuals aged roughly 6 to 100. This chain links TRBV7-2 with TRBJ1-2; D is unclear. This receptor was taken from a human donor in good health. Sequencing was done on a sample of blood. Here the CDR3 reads CASSKEARLWGYTF. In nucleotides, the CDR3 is TGTGCCAGCAGTAAAGAAGCTCGTCTCTGGGGCTACACCTTC.